The rows below give T cell receptor beta chains drawn from one sample of a study of radiation and T cells in renal cell carcinoma. Generated by immunoSEQ multiplex PCR, the TCRdb table keeps only in-frame clones and is missing some. The data hold about 60,000 clones, with around three quarters observed a single time. Sequenced material: blood, taken from a patient whose treatment included radiotherapy and nephrectomy. These receptors all come from a man in his 60s with renal cell carcinoma. Both conserved end residues are part of each CDR3. The order of the fields is clone size, D gene, V gene, J gene, CDR3 DNA, CDR3 protein. D genes are given only for firm matches. Rows may omit the clone size; those that give it use once, few, many or a size class.

.	TRBD1	TRBV27	TRBJ1-3	TGTGCCAGCAGAGGACAGGGAAGTATTGGAAACACCATATATTTT	CASRGQGSIGNTIYF
.	.	TRBV6-5	TRBJ1-3	TGTGCCAGCAGTTCACCGGCCGGGACATGGGGAAACACCATATATTTT	CASSSPAGTWGNTIYF
.	.	TRBV20-1	TRBJ2-4	TGCAGTGCTAGGGAGCAGGCCATTCAGTACTTC	CSAREQAIQYF
.	.	TRBV21-1	TRBJ2-2	TGTGCCAGCAGCCTCTGGGCCAGCGGGGTGAACACCGGGGAGCTGTTTTTT	CASSLWASGVNTGELFF
once	.	TRBV18	TRBJ1-3	TGTGCCAGCTCACCGGGGGATTCTCGAAACACCATATATTTT	CASSPGDSRNTIYF
.	.	TRBV6-6	TRBJ2-1	TGTGCCAGCAGTGGAAATGGACAGTACAATGAGCAGTTCTTC	CASSGNGQYNEQFF
.	.	TRBV28	TRBJ2-5	TGTGCCAGCAGTTCCCCGAATATAGATGTGCAAGAGACCCAGTACTTC	CASSSPNIDVQETQYF
.	TRBD2	TRBV6-5	TRBJ2-3	TGTGCCAGCAGCCCCGGGACTAGCGGCACAGATACGCAGTATTTT	CASSPGTSGTDTQYF
.	.	TRBV4-1	TRBJ1-2	TGCGCCAGCAGCCAAGAACCCTTACCGATCTATGGCTACACCTTC	CASSQEPLPIYGYTF
.	.	TRBV5-4	TRBJ1-1	TGTGCCAGCAGCTCCTTCGGCCCGAACACTGAAGCTTTCTTT	CASSSFGPNTEAFF
.	.	TRBV30	TRBJ1-2	TGTGCCTGGAGGCCCGGCCTTAACTATGGCTACACCTTC	CAWRPGLNYGYTF
once	.	TRBV19	TRBJ1-2	TGTGCCAGTAGTATAAGCTCCGAGGATGGCTACACCTTC	CASSISSEDGYTF
.	.	TRBV19	TRBJ1-5	TGTGCCAGTAAAGGTAACAGGCCCTTCAATCAGCCCCAGCATTTT	CASKGNRPFNQPQHF
.	.	TRBV7-2	TRBJ2-7	TGTGCCAGCAGCTTACAGGCCGGTAGGGGTGAGGCGCAGTACTTC	CASSLQAGRGEAQYF
.	.	TRBV9	TRBJ2-3	TGTGCCAGCAGCACCTCCTCGGGACTTCCCACAGATACGCAGTATTTT	CASSTSSGLPTDTQYF
few	.	TRBV5-6	TRBJ1-5	TGTGCCAGCAGCTTGGGAGGGGGGCGAGTGGGGCAGCCCCAGCATTTT	CASSLGGGRVGQPQHF
once	TRBD2	TRBV14	TRBJ2-3	TGTGCCAGCAGCCCCTTCGGAAGCGGGGGGGGCACAGATACGCAGTATTTT	CASSPFGSGGGTDTQYF
.	.	TRBV6-1	TRBJ2-3	TGTGCCAGCAGTGAGGACAATCAAAAGGACACGCAGTATTTT	CASSEDNQKDTQYF
.	.	TRBV10-3	TRBJ1-1	TGTGCCATCAGTGACTACAACCAAATGAACACTGAAGCTTTCTTT	CAISDYNQMNTEAFF
.	TRBD1	TRBV15	TRBJ2-2	TGTGCCACCAGCGGGGCCCCGGGACAGGGGGCGGGGGTTACCGGGGAGCTGTTTTTT	CATSGAPGQGAGVTGELFF
.	.	TRBV7-9	TRBJ2-6	TGTGCCAGCAGCTGGTCGGATGGGGCCAACGTCCTGACTTTC	CASSWSDGANVLTF
.	.	TRBV7-6	TRBJ1-1	TGTGCCAGCAGCCCAATTGGGGGAGGTTACGCTGAAGCTTTCTTT	CASSPIGGGYAEAFF
.	TRBD1	TRBV12-5	TRBJ1-5	TGTGCTAGTGGTTTGGTTATCCGGGACAGCCATAGCAATCAGCCCCAGCATTTT	CASGLVIRDSHSNQPQHF
once	.	TRBV6-6	TRBJ2-1	TGTGCCAGCAGTTACCCTCAGGGGAATGAGCAGTTCTTC	CASSYPQGNEQFF
once	.	TRBV2	TRBJ2-1	TGTGCCAGCAGGATAAGGTACACGGGCAATGAGCAGTTCTTC	CASRIRYTGNEQFF
.	.	TRBV20-1	TRBJ1-1	TGCAGTGCTAGCCGGGTTGATGAAGCTTTCTTT	CSASRVDEAFF
few	TRBD2	TRBV7-2	TRBJ2-7	TGTGCCAGCAGCTCACCCCTAGCGGGGGGGGCCTACTACGAGCAGTACTTC	CASSSPLAGGAYYEQYF
.	.	TRBV4-2	TRBJ2-5	TGTGCCAGCAGCCCGTCAGGAGCGTCTGTCCGGGAGACCCAGTACTTC	CASSPSGASVRETQYF
.	.	TRBV10-3	TRBJ1-2	TGTGCCATCAGTCCCGGGAACTATGGCTACACCTTC	CAISPGNYGYTF
.	TRBD1	TRBV6-5	TRBJ1-1	TGTGCCAGCAGTTCCAAGACAGGGGTCACTGAAGCTTTCTTT	CASSSKTGVTEAFF
.	.	TRBV6-6	TRBJ1-2	TGTGCCAGCAGGGTGACAGCTAACTATGGCTACACCTTC	CASRVTANYGYTF
.	TRBD2	TRBV27	TRBJ2-1	TGTGCCAGCAGTTTCGGGGCTAGCGGGGGGACCTACAATGAGCAGTTCTTC	CASSFGASGGTYNEQFF
once	.	TRBV9	TRBJ2-5	TGTGCCAGCAGCGTAGGGGCGGCTGAGCAAGAGACCCAGTACTTC	CASSVGAAEQETQYF
.	.	TRBV15	TRBJ2-3	TGTGCCACCAGCCACAAGAAGGATACGCAGTATTTT	CATSHKKDTQYF
.	TRBD2	TRBV13	TRBJ2-1	TGTGCCAGCAGCTCTACCACTAGCGGGAGGTTGAATGAGCAGTTCTTC	CASSSTTSGRLNEQFF
.	TRBD1	TRBV5-1	TRBJ1-2	TGCGCCAGCAGCTCTTACAGGGGTGAGGGCTACACCTTC	CASSSYRGEGYTF
.	.	TRBV10-1	TRBJ2-3	TGCGCCAGCAGTGAGACGGACACAGATACGCAGTATTTT	CASSETDTDTQYF
.	.	TRBV29-1	TRBJ2-3	TGCAGCGTTGGAGAGGGCCGCGGGCCCACTAGCACAGATACGCAGTATTTT	CSVGEGRGPTSTDTQYF
.	.	TRBV2	TRBJ1-5	TGTGCCAGCACCCTTTGGGGAGATCAGCCCCAGCATTTT	CASTLWGDQPQHF
few	TRBD1	TRBV10-3	TRBJ2-3	TGTGCCATTTCCTTTGGCGGGACAGGGGGTTTGACAGATACGCAGTATTTT	CAISFGGTGGLTDTQYF
few	.	TRBV2	TRBJ1-3	TGTGCCAGCAGTGAAGGTGCCAACTCTGGAAACACCATATATTTT	CASSEGANSGNTIYF
once	.	TRBV4-3	TRBJ1-1	TGCGCCAGCAGCCAAGAATTTCCGGTAAGCCCGAGCAACACTGAAGCTTTCTTT	CASSQEFPVSPSNTEAFF
.	.	TRBV11-2	TRBJ2-3	TGTGCCAGCAGCTTAGAGGGGGGCACAGATACGCAGTATTTT	CASSLEGGTDTQYF
.	.	TRBV5-4	TRBJ2-5	TGTGCCAGCGGGCCCAAGGAGACCCAGTACTTC	CASGPKETQYF
once	.	TRBV5-8	TRBJ2-7	TGTGCCAGCAGCCCGAGAACCTACGAGCAGTACTTC	CASSPRTYEQYF
.	.	TRBV27	TRBJ1-5	TGTGCCACCCGCCCACTCAGTGGTGGCAATCAGCCCCAGCATTTT	CATRPLSGGNQPQHF
few	.	TRBV9	TRBJ1-2	TGTGCCAGCAGCGCGGGGACCCTTAATGACTATGGCTACACCTTC	CASSAGTLNDYGYTF
.	.	TRBV6-5	TRBJ2-1	TGTGCCAGCAGTCCCCTCCATGAGCAGTTCTTC	CASSPLHEQFF
many	.	TRBV2	TRBJ1-5	TGTGCCAGCAGTGAAACATGGGGGTCGGGTCGGCATTTT	CASSETWGSGRHF
.	TRBD2	TRBV29-1	TRBJ2-3	TGCAGCGTTGAAGATGGGCGGGGGTTCACAGATACGCAGTATTTT	CSVEDGRGFTDTQYF
.	TRBD2	TRBV9	TRBJ2-1	TGTGCCAGCAGCATGGGGACTAGCGGGGCCTACAATGAGCAGTTCTTC	CASSMGTSGAYNEQFF
.	.	TRBV27	TRBJ1-1	TGTGCCAGCAGTTCCACTCCGACAAAAAACACTGAAGCTTTCTTT	CASSSTPTKNTEAFF
.	TRBD2	TRBV5-1	TRBJ2-3	TGCGCCAGCAGCCTGGGCGCCCTAGCGGGAGGAACAGATACGCAGTATTTT	CASSLGALAGGTDTQYF
.	.	TRBV7-8	TRBJ1-3	TGTGCCAGCAGTCCCCTCAGATACTCTGGAAACACCATATATTTT	CASSPLRYSGNTIYF